This TCR beta chain appears in the sequencing data of a study of T cell changes during pregnancy in multiple sclerosis. Trimming took 7 bases from V and 9 from J; bases not matched to a gene: 15. The CDR3 is made up of 15 amino acids. CDR1 and CDR2 (germline): SGHTA, FQGNSA. Only in-frame clones appear in the TCRdb table, and some are missing; sequencing was by immunoSEQ multiplex PCR. Altogether 60,000 to 65,000 clones are present, about 90% being singletons, with the ten largest covering approximately 3%. J is TRBJ2-5 and V is TRBV7-2; TRBD2 aligns across 9 bases. The TCR sequence derives from a female donor in good health, enrolled as a control in a pregnancy study. The input for sequencing was peripheral blood, taken in the second trimester of pregnancy. The CDR3 is CASTPLKAGGSAQYF. The CDR3 coding sequence is TGTGCCAGCACCCCGCTCAAGGCGGGAGGGAGCGCCCAGTACTTC. Using reference TRBV7-2 and TRBJ2-5 for the parts outside the CDR3, the full variable domain is GAGVSQSPSNKVTEKGKDVELRCDPISGHTALYWYRQSLGQGLEFLIYFQGNSAPDKSGLPSDRFSAERTGGSVSTLTIQRTQQEDSAVYLCASTPLKAGGSAQYFGPGTRLLVL.